This TCR delta chain derives from a study of gamma-delta T cells after stem cell transplantation. Germline CDR1 GEAIGNYY, CDR2 EKD. This CDR3 has 15 residues. TCRdb fed the RT-PCR reads to CATT. The sample holds around 2,000 delta-chain clones, approximately 1.2% seen once. In this sample, this clone turned up many times. This likely came from a read error, as a far larger clone is one base away. Distinct nucleotide sequences in the sample also encode this CDR3. The TCR sequence derives from a human donor. It is not recorded whose cells these are; they may come from a transplant donor. Input material: gamma-delta T cells. The chain combines TRDV2 with TRDJ1; 12 nucleotides align to TRDD3. The CDR3 coding sequence is TGTGCTTGTGACACTCTGGGGGATACGCACGAAATACTCATCTTT. Protein sequence: CACDTLGDTHEILIF.